A selection of T cell receptor beta chains follows, all from one sample in a study of OX40 agonist ivuxolimab in advanced cancers. Profiled with immunoSEQ multiplex PCR; TCRdb holds only in-frame clones, not every one. The sample has roughly 76,000 clones, approximately 86% seen once; the top ten hold roughly 8%. The sequencing used CD4+ or CD8+ T cells sorted from blood, collected in a trial of the OX40 agonist ivuxolimab. The receptors were gathered from an adult with an advanced solid tumor such as melanoma, head and neck, liver or kidney cancer. The CDR3 runs from the conserved cysteine through the conserved F or W. A D gene is named only where the DNA matches it firmly. Clone sizes are given selectively: once, few, many, or a class where the clone is expanded.

TGTGCCAGCAGCATTCGGGGGGCCAACGTCCTGACTTTC	CASSIRGANVLTF	-	TRBV5-8	-	TRBJ2-6
TGCGCCAGCAGCCAAGAATGGAAAGCTAGCACAGATACGCAGTATTTT	CASSQEWKASTDTQYF	-	TRBV4-3	-	TRBJ2-3
TGCGCCAGCAGCCAAGGTGGCTATAGGACAGTCAAGGACACTGAAGCTTTCTTT	CASSQGGYRTVKDTEAFF	-	TRBV4-1	-	TRBJ1-1
TGTGCCAGCAGTCCAAACTTCGAGCAGTACTTC	CASSPNFEQYF	-	TRBV6-6	-	TRBJ2-7
TGCGCCAGCAGTACATCGTTTCCCGGGGAGCTGTTTTTT	CASSTSFPGELFF	once	TRBV5-1	-	TRBJ2-2
TGTGCCAGCAGCTTGCGACAGGGGCCCGGGGAGCTGTTTTTT	CASSLRQGPGELFF	-	TRBV5-6	TRBD1	TRBJ2-2
TGTGCCAGCAGCCGGGTGGGGGGACCCTACGAGCAGTACTTC	CASSRVGGPYEQYF	-	TRBV11-1	-	TRBJ2-7
TGTGCCAGCAGCCGACTAAATGAAAAACTGTTTTTT	CASSRLNEKLFF	-	TRBV7-2	-	TRBJ1-4
TGTGCCAGCAGTGGGGACAACTATGGCTACACCTTC	CASSGDNYGYTF	-	TRBV28	-	TRBJ1-2
TGTGCCAGCGGAGGGACAGGGGCTGGCTACACCTTC	CASGGTGAGYTF	-	TRBV6-1	TRBD1	TRBJ1-2
TGCGCCAGCAGCTCGGACAGGGGAATGGGGCAGTTCTTC	CASSSDRGMGQFF	-	TRBV5-1	TRBD1	TRBJ2-1
TGTGCCACCAGCAGAGGGGGGGCAACTGAAGCTTTCTTT	CATSRGGATEAFF	-	TRBV15	-	TRBJ1-1
TGTGCCAGCAGCTTATTTCCCCGAGGGGGCACAGATACGCAGTATTTT	CASSLFPRGGTDTQYF	once	TRBV11-2	-	TRBJ2-3
TGTGCCAGCAGCTTCTGGGGACAGGGGCTTTCCCACGAGCAGTACTTC	CASSFWGQGLSHEQYF	-	TRBV7-9	TRBD1	TRBJ2-7
TGTGCCAGCAGTCCCCTGACAAGCACAGATACGCAGTATTTT	CASSPLTSTDTQYF	-	TRBV28	-	TRBJ2-3
TGTGCCAGCAGTGACTCACCAGCTCGTCCGAGGTACTTC	CASSDSPARPRYF	-	TRBV6-4	-	TRBJ2-4
TGCGCCAGCAGCTTTTTAGTAAGCGGGACTTCCACAGATACGCAGTATTTT	CASSFLVSGTSTDTQYF	-	TRBV5-1	TRBD2	TRBJ2-3
TGCGCCAGCAGCTTCAAAGCTACAGGGGTGGATGGCTACACCTTC	CASSFKATGVDGYTF	-	TRBV5-1	TRBD1	TRBJ1-2
TGTGCCAGCAGCCCGGGACGCCTAGGGGGACAGCCCCAGCATTTT	CASSPGRLGGQPQHF	-	TRBV6-6	-	TRBJ1-5
TGTGCCAGCAGCTCCAGGGTACACACTGAAGCTTTCTTT	CASSSRVHTEAFF	-	TRBV11-2	-	TRBJ1-1
TGTGCCAGCAGTTTATCCAACCTGGATAAATATAGCAATCAGCCCCAGCATTTT	CASSLSNLDKYSNQPQHF	-	TRBV28	-	TRBJ1-5
TGTGCCAGCAGCTTAGGCCATAGCGGGAGGGGCCCCAATGAGCAGTTCTTC	CASSLGHSGRGPNEQFF	-	TRBV7-6	TRBD2	TRBJ2-1
TGCGCCAGCAGCTTGGCATTGATGGACGAGCAGTACTTC	CASSLALMDEQYF	-	TRBV5-1	-	TRBJ2-7
TGTGCCAGCAGTGAAGGGCTGACGCTAGCCAAAAACATTCAGTACTTC	CASSEGLTLAKNIQYF	-	TRBV2	-	TRBJ2-4
TGTGCCAGCTCACCACCCTCAACTGAAAAACTGTTTTTT	CASSPPSTEKLFF	once	TRBV18	-	TRBJ1-4
TGTGCCAGCAGCTTAAGGCTAGCGGCCTACAATGAGCAGTTCTTC	CASSLRLAAYNEQFF	-	TRBV7-3	TRBD2	TRBJ2-1
TGTGCCAGCAGTTTCCAGGTGTTTCAGCCCCAGCATTTT	CASSFQVFQPQHF	-	TRBV27	-	TRBJ1-5
TGTGCCAGCAGCTTGTGGGGGGTTGGGGCCAACGTCCTGACTTTC	CASSLWGVGANVLTF	-	TRBV5-4	-	TRBJ2-6
TGCGCCAGCAGCTTGAGGAACTTAGCGAACACCGGGGAGCTGTTTTTT	CASSLRNLANTGELFF	-	TRBV5-1	-	TRBJ2-2
TGTGCCAGCAGTTACCTGTCCAGGGCTGGGGAGCAGTACTTC	CASSYLSRAGEQYF	-	TRBV21-1	-	TRBJ2-7
TGTGCCACCGAGAGGGGGCGCTCTGGGGCCAACGTCCTGACTTTC	CATERGRSGANVLTF	few	TRBV6-1	TRBD1	TRBJ2-6
TGTGCCAGCAGCTTAGGGGAGCGAGGTCAGCCCCAGCATTTT	CASSLGERGQPQHF	-	TRBV7-9	-	TRBJ1-5
TGTGCCAGCAGCTTCCGGGACACTTTGAATCAGCCCCAGCATTTT	CASSFRDTLNQPQHF	-	TRBV9	-	TRBJ1-5
TGTGCCAGCAGCTTCGGACAGACGCCGGTTAATGAAAAACTGTTTTTT	CASSFGQTPVNEKLFF	once	TRBV7-9	-	TRBJ1-4
TGCGCCAGTACGGGAAACCCCTACAATGAGCAGTTCTTC	CASTGNPYNEQFF	-	TRBV10-2	-	TRBJ2-1
TGCGCCAGCAGCCAACAACTGAACACTGAAGCTTTCTTT	CASSQQLNTEAFF	-	TRBV4-1	-	TRBJ1-1
TGCAGCGTTGAAGAACGGTCGTGGGGCTACACCTTC	CSVEERSWGYTF	-	TRBV29-1	-	TRBJ1-2
TGTGCCAGCAGCCTTACTCTCGCCAGCTCTGGAAACACCATATATTTT	CASSLTLASSGNTIYF	-	TRBV7-8	-	TRBJ1-3
TGTGCCAGCAGCATCGGGCGTCGGAGCTCCTATAATTCACCCCTCCACTTT	CASSIGRRSSYNSPLHF	-	TRBV7-3	-	TRBJ1-6
TGTGCCAGCAGCTTACGATCGGATACGCAGTATTTT	CASSLRSDTQYF	-	TRBV5-4	-	TRBJ2-3
TGTGCCTGGAAGGCGCCTGGTAGAGTCTCTCACTCTGGGGCCAACGTCCTGACTTTC	CAWKAPGRVSHSGANVLTF	-	TRBV30	-	TRBJ2-6
TGTGCCAGCAGTGATTTTGGTGGGAGCTCCTACAATGAGCAGTTCTTC	CASSDFGGSSYNEQFF	-	TRBV2	-	TRBJ2-1
TGTGCCAGCAGCTTAGGCGGGAGCCTCGAGCAGTACTTC	CASSLGGSLEQYF	-	TRBV7-2	TRBD2	TRBJ2-7
TGTGCCAGCAGAGGGACAGGGCGGCGCAACACAGATACGCAGTATTTT	CASRGTGRRNTDTQYF	-	TRBV2	TRBD1	TRBJ2-3
TGTGCCAGCAGGTTACAGGGGATGAATGAGCAGTTCTTC	CASRLQGMNEQFF	-	TRBV27	TRBD1	TRBJ2-1
TGTGCCTCCATTCCCGAGGGGAACAATGAGCAGTTCTTC	CASIPEGNNEQFF	-	TRBV30	-	TRBJ2-1
TGTGCCAGCAGTTCCGCCGGGCGAGACTACGAGCAGTACTTC	CASSSAGRDYEQYF	-	TRBV27	-	TRBJ2-7
TGTGCCAGCAGTGCCAGTCCTGAAGCTTTCTTT	CASSASPEAFF	-	TRBV28	-	TRBJ1-1
TGTGCCACCAGCAGGGTCCGGGAGAGCCCCTCCTACGAGCAGTACTTC	CATSRVRESPSYEQYF	-	TRBV15	-	TRBJ2-7
TGTGCCAGCAGCTTGGTTGGGGATATTGGCTACGAGCAGTACTTC	CASSLVGDIGYEQYF	-	TRBV5-4	-	TRBJ2-7
TGTGCCAGCAGCGCCAGAGGGAACACTGAAGCTTTCTTT	CASSARGNTEAFF	-	TRBV7-6	-	TRBJ1-1
TGTGCCAGCAGTTTGTCGAGCTTATCTGGAAACACCATATATTTT	CASSLSSLSGNTIYF	-	TRBV27	-	TRBJ1-3
TGTGCCAGCAGCCGAGACTGGAATGAGCAGTTCTTC	CASSRDWNEQFF	-	TRBV14	-	TRBJ2-1
TGTGCCAGCAGCTCCTCAATCCAGGGGAACACTGAAGCTTTCTTT	CASSSSIQGNTEAFF	-	TRBV5-4	-	TRBJ1-1
TGTGCCAGCAGTTACACCCCAGTTGGAACAGATACGCAGTATTTT	CASSYTPVGTDTQYF	-	TRBV6-6	-	TRBJ2-3
TGCGCCACACAACGGACTAGTGGCACCGGGGAGCTGTTTTTT	CATQRTSGTGELFF	-	TRBV10-1	TRBD2	TRBJ2-2
TGTGCCAGTAGACTCCAGGCGGGGAAAAGCTATGGCTACACCTTC	CASRLQAGKSYGYTF	-	TRBV19	-	TRBJ1-2
TGTGCCAGCAGTCTTCCGGGACAGGATAATTCACCCCTCCACTTT	CASSLPGQDNSPLHF	few	TRBV9	TRBD1	TRBJ1-6
TGCAGCGTTGTAGGTGCCAAAAACATTCAGTACTTC	CSVVGAKNIQYF	-	TRBV29-1	-	TRBJ2-4
TGTGCCAGCACCACGGGGGGTCAGGGGGCAGTGGAGCAGTACTTC	CASTTGGQGAVEQYF	-	TRBV5-4	-	TRBJ2-7